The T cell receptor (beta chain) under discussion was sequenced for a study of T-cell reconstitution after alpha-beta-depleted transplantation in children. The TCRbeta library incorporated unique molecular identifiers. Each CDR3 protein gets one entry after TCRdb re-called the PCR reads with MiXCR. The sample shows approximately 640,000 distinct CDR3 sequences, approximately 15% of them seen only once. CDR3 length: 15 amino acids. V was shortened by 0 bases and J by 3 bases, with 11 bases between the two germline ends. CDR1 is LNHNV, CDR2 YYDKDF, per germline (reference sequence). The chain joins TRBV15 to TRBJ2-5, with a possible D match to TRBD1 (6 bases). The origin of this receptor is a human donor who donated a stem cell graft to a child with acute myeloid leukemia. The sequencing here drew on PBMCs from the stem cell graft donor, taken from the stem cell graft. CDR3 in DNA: TGTGCCACCAGCAGAGAAAAGACAGGCAAAGAGACCCAGTACTTC. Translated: CATSREKTGKETQYF.